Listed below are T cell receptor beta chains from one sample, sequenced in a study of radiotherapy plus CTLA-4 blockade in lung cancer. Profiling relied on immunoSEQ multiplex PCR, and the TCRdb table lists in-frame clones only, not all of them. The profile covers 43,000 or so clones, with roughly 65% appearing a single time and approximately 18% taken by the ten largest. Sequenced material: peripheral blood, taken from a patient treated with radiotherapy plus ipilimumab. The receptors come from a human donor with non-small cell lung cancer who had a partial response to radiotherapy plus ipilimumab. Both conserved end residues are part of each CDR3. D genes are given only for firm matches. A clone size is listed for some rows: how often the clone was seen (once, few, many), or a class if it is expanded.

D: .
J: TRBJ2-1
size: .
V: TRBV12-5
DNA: TGTGCTAGTGGCCCGCCTAAACAGGGATCCTACAATGAGCAGTTCTTC
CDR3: CASGPPKQGSYNEQFF

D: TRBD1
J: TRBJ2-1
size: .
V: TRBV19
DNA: TGTGCCAGTAGTATTGGCGGGACAGGGGACAATGAGCAGTTCTTC
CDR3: CASSIGGTGDNEQFF

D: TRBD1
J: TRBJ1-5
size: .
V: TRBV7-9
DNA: TGTGCCAGCAGCAAAGGGGGCGCAGGGCAGCCCCAGCATTTT
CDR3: CASSKGGAGQPQHF

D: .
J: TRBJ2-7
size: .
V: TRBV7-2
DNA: TGTGCCAGCAGCTACGGGACTCGCTTTTACGAGCAGTACTTC
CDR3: CASSYGTRFYEQYF

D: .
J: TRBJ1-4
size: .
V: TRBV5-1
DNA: TGCGCCAGCAGCTTGGGCAGTGCAACTAATGAAAAACTGTTTTTT
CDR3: CASSLGSATNEKLFF

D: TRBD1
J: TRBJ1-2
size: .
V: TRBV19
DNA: TGTGCCAGTAGTATATTGGCAGGGGGCCCCATGGGCTACACCTTC
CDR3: CASSILAGGPMGYTF

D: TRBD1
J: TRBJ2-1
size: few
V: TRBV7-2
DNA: TGTGCCAGCAGCTCTGACGGGACAGGGACCTACAATGAGCAGTTCTTC
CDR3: CASSSDGTGTYNEQFF

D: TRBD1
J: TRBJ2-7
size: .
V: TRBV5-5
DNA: TGTGCCAGCAGCCCCCTCGGGACAGGGGAAGACGAGCAGTACTTC
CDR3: CASSPLGTGEDEQYF

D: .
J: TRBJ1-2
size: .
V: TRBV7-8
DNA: TGTGCCAGCAGCTTAGAGGTTAACAGGGCTGGCTATGGCTACACCTTC
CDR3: CASSLEVNRAGYGYTF

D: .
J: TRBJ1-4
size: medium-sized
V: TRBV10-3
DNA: TGTGCCATCAGTGAGCCCCGAGGGGGTGGAAAACTGTTTTTT
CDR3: CAISEPRGGGKLFF

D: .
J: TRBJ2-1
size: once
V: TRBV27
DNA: TGTGCCAGCAGCCCCCTTAGAGGTCTACGGAGCTACAATGAGCAGTTCTTC
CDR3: CASSPLRGLRSYNEQFF

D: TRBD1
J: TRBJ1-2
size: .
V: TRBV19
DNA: TGTGCCAGCCACTCAGGGGGTTATGGCTACACCTTC
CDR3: CASHSGGYGYTF

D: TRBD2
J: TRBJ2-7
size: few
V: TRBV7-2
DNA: TGTGCCAGCAGCGAGGGGACTAGCGGGATCTACGAGCAGTACTTC
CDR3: CASSEGTSGIYEQYF

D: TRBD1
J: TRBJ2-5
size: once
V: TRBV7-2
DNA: TGTGCCAGCAGCGGCCGACAGGGGGCGCGAGAGCAGTACTTC
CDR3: CASSGRQGAREQYF

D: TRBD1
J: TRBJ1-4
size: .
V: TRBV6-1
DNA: TGTGCCGGAAACCGGGACAGATCTGAAAAACTGTTTTTT
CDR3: CAGNRDRSEKLFF

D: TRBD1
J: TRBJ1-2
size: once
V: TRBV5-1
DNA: TGCGCCAGCAGCCCCTTCCCAGGGGGCGCTACCATTAACTATGGCTACACCTTC
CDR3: CASSPFPGGATINYGYTF

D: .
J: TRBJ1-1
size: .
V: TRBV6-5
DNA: TGTGCCAGCCATGACCAGGGGAACACTGAAGCTTTCTTT
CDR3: CASHDQGNTEAFF

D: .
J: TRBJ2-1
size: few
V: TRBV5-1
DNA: TGCGCCAGCAGCTTGAGTGACGGGGGGCAGTTCTTC
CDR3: CASSLSDGGQFF

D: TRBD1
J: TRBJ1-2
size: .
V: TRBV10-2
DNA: TGCGCCAGCAGTGACAGGGGGCTTAACTATGGCTACACCTTC
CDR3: CASSDRGLNYGYTF

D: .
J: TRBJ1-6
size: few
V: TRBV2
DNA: TGTGCCAGCCAAGGCGACACTAATTCACCCCTCCACTTT
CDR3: CASQGDTNSPLHF

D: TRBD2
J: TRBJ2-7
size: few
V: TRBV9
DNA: TGTGCCAGCAGCGACGGACTAGCGGGGGGGAACGGCGAGCAGTACTTC
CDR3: CASSDGLAGGNGEQYF

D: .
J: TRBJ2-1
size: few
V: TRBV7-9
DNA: TGTGCCAGCAGCTTAGGGACAGTCTACAATGAGCAGTTCTTC
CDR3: CASSLGTVYNEQFF

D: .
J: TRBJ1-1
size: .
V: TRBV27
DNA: TGTGCCAGCAGATCTAACACTGAAGCTTTCTTT
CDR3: CASRSNTEAFF

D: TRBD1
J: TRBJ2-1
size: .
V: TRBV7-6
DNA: TGTGCCAGCAGCTCTCGGACAGGGCAGAATTACAATGAGCAGTTCTTC
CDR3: CASSSRTGQNYNEQFF

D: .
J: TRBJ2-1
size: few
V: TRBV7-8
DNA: TGTGCCAGCAGCTTAGGGCAGGGTCTCAACAATGAGCAGTTCTTC
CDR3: CASSLGQGLNNEQFF

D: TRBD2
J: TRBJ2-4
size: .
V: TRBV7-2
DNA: TGTGCCAGCAGCTTAATAGCGGGCGTCAAAAACATTCAGTACTTC
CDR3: CASSLIAGVKNIQYF

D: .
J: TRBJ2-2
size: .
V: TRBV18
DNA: TGTGCCAGCTCACCATCGCAGGGCAGCGGGGAGCTGTTTTTT
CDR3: CASSPSQGSGELFF

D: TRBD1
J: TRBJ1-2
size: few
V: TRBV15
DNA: TGTGCCACCAGCAGGAGTGACAGGGGGCTGGATGGCTACACCTTC
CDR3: CATSRSDRGLDGYTF

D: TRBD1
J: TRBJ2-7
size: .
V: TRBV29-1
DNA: TGCAGCGTTGAGTGGTTTGGACAGGGGGGATACGAGCAGTACTTC
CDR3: CSVEWFGQGGYEQYF

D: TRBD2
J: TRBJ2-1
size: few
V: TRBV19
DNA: TGTGCCAGTAGTACTCTAGCGGGAGCCTTGAGCTCCTACAATGAGCAGTTCTTC
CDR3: CASSTLAGALSSYNEQFF

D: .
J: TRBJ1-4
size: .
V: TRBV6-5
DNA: TGTGCCAGCAGTTACCTCCGGGGATCTCATGAAAAACTGTTTTTT
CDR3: CASSYLRGSHEKLFF

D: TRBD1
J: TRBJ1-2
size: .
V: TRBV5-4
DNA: TGTGCCAGCAGACGGGACAGTCTCGGCTACACCTTC
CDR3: CASRRDSLGYTF

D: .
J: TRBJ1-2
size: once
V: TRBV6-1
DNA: TGTGCCAGCAGTGAACGGCGGGGGGGCAGGCCTCAAGGCTACACCTTC
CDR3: CASSERRGGRPQGYTF

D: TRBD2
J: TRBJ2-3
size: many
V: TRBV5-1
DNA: TGCGCCAGCAGCTTGACCGGGGGGGATACGCAGTATTTT
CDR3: CASSLTGGDTQYF

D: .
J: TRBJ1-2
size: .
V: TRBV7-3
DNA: TGTGCCAGCAGCTTAGGGGGCGGCCCTGGGGTCTTC
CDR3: CASSLGGGPGVF

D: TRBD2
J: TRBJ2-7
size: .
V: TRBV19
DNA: TGTGCCAGTAGTATCACTAGCGGGTACGAGCAGTACTTC
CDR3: CASSITSGYEQYF

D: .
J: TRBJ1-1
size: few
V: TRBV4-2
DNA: TGTGCCAGCAGCCCAAGGGGGGGCACACTGAACACTGAAGCTTTCTTT
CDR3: CASSPRGGTLNTEAFF

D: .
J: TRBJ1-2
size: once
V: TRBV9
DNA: TGTGCCAGCAGCGGCTCCGGGGATACCTACTATGGCTACACCTTC
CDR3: CASSGSGDTYYGYTF

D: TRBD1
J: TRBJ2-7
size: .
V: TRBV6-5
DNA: TGTGCCAGCAGCTATCGGGACAGGGGTACCTACGAGCAGTACTTC
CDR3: CASSYRDRGTYEQYF

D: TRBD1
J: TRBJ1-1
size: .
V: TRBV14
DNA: TGTGCCAGCAGTCGCCCGGGACAGGGTGGCACTGAAGCTTTCTTT
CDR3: CASSRPGQGGTEAFF

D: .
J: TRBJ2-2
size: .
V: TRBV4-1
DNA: TGCGCCAGCAGCCCCACCAGCGGAGTGAACACCGGGGAGCTGTTTTTT
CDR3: CASSPTSGVNTGELFF

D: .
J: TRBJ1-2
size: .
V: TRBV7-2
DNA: TGTGCCAGCAACCCAGACGGTGGCAGGGTGGAGAATGGCTACACCTTC
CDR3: CASNPDGGRVENGYTF

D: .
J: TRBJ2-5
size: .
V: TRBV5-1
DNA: TGCGCCAGCAGCTTTTCGGGGGGCGCGGGGGAGACCCAGTACTTC
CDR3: CASSFSGGAGETQYF

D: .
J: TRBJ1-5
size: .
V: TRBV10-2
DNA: TGCGCCAGCAGTGAGGCGGCAGGGAGCAATCAGCCCCAGCATTTT
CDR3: CASSEAAGSNQPQHF

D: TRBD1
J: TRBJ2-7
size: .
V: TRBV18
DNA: TGTGCCAGCTCACTGGGACAGGGGGTAAACGAGCAGTACTTC
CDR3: CASSLGQGVNEQYF

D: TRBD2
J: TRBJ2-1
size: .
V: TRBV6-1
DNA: TGTGCCAGCTCGGGGGGGGACTGGGGGTTCTTC
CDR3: CASSGGDWGFF

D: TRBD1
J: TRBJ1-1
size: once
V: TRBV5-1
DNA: TGCGCCAGCAGTCGACAGGGGGACACTGAAGCTTTCTTT
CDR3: CASSRQGDTEAFF